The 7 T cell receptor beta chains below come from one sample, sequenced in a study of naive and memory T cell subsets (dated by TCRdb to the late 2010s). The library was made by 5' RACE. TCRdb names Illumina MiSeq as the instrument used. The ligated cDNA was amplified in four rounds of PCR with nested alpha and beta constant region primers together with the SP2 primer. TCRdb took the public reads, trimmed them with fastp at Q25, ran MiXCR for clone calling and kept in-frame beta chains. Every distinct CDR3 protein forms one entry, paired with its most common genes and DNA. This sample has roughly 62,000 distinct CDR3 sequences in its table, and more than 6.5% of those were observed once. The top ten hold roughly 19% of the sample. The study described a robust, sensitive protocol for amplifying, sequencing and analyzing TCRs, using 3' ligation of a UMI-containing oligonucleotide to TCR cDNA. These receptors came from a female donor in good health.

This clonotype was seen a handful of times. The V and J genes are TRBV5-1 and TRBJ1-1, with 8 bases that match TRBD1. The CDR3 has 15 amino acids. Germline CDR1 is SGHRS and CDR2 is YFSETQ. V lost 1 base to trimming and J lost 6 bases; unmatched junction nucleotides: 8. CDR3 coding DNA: TGCGCCAGCAGCTTGATGGGCCAGGGGGCATCTGAAGCTTTCTTT. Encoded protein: CASSLMGQGASEAFF. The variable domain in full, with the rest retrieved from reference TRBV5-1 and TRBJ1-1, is KAGVTQTPRYLIKTRGQQVTLSCSPISGHRSVSWYQQTPGQGLQFLFEYFSETQRNKGNFPGRFSGRQFSNSRSEMNVSTLELGDSALYLCASSLMGQGASEAFFGQGTRLTVV.

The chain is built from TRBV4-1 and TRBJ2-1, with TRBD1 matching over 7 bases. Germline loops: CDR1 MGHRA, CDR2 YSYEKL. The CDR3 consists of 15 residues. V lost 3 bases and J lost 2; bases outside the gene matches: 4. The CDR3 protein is CASSHGQEPYNEQFF. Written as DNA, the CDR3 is TGCGCCAGCAGCCACGGACAGGAGCCCTACAATGAGCAGTTCTTC.

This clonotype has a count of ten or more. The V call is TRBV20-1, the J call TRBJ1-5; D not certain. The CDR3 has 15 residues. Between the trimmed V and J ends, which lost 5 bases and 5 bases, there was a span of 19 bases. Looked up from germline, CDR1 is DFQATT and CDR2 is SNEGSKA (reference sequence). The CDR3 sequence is CSADPAEGGYQPQHF. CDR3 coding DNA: TGCAGTGCTGATCCTGCGGAGGGAGGATATCAGCCCCAGCATTTT.

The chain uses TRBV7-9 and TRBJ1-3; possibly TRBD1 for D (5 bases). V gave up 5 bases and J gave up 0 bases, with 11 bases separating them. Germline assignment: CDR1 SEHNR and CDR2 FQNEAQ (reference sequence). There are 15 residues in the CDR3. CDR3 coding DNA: TGTGCCAGCAGCCCCTCCGGGGGCTCTGGAAACACCATATATTTT. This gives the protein CASSPSGGSGNTIYF.

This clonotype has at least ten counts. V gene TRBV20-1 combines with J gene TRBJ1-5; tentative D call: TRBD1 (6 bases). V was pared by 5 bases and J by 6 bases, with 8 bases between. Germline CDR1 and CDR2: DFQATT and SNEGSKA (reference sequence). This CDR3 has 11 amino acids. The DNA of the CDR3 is TGCAGTGCTCAACAGGGTCAGCCCCAGCATTTT. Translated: CSAQQGQPQHF.

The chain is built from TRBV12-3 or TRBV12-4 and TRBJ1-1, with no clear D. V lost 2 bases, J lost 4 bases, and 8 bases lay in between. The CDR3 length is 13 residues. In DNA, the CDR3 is TGTGCCAGCAGTTTAAGCGGTGTCACTGAAGCTTTCTTT. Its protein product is CASSLSGVTEAFF.

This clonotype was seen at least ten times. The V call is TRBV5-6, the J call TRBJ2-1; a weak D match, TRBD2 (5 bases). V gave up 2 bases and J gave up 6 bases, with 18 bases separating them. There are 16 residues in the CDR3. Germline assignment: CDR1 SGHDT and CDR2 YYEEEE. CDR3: CASSFLSGVLGNEQFF. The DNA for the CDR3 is TGTGCCAGCAGCTTCTTAAGCGGAGTCTTGGGCAATGAGCAGTTCTTC.